The entry that follows covers one T cell receptor beta chain sequence. This sample stems from a study of blood T cell repertoires in COVID-19. Germline CDR1 reads MNHEY; CDR2 reads SMNVEV (reference sequence). The germline V and J ends were trimmed by 10 bases and 8 bases, with 12 bases remaining between them. The CDR3 has 11 amino acids. Study members were between 18 and 89 years old and lived in 24 US regions. Clinical history as reported by participants underpinned cohort assignment. Only in-frame clones appear in the TCRdb table, and some are missing; sequencing was by immunoSEQ multiplex PCR. The sample shows about 230,000 clones, over 85% of them seen only once.

The source material was PBMCs or T cells enriched from blood (not recorded which). The clonotype comes from a woman in her twenties or thirties with acute COVID-19. The V and J genes are TRBV27 and TRBJ2-1, with D possibly matching TRBD2 (5 bases). The CDR3 protein is CATTRVDEQFF. CDR3 in DNA: TGTGCCACCACGAGGGTCGATGAGCAGTTCTTC.